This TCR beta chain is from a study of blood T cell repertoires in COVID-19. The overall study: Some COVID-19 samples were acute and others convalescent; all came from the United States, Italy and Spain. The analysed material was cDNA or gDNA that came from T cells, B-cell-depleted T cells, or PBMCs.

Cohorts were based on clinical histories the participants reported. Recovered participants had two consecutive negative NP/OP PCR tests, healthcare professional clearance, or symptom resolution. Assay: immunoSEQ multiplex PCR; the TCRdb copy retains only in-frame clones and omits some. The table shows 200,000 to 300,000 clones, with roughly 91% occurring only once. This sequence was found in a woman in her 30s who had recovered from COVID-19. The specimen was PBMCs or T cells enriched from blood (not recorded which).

CDR3 amino acids: CASSSGPGEKLFF. The CDR3 DNA is TGCGCCAGCAGCTCCGGACCAGGGGAAAAACTGTTTTTT. This chain connects TRBV5-1 to TRBJ1-4; weak D call: TRBD1 (5 bases). V was shortened by 3 bases and J by 8 bases, with 11 bases between the two germline ends. In germline, CDR1 is SGHRS, CDR2 YFSETQ. The CDR3 sequence is 13 residues long.